A single sample gave rise to the 27 T cell receptor beta chains below, sequenced in a study of cytomegalovirus exposure and HLA in healthy donors. Generated by immunoSEQ multiplex PCR, the TCRdb table keeps only in-frame clones and is missing some. The sample holds roughly 200,000 clones; 80% to 90% are singletons and the top ten take about 1.2%. Sample: PBMCs. The receptor source for this set is a woman in her twenties or thirties in good health and CMV-seronegative.

This clone was detected a few times. The genes are TRBV7-6 and TRBJ1-2; 8 bases map to TRBD1. Germline CDR1 SGHVS, CDR2 FNYEAQ. The CDR3 has 14 amino acids. The J segment lost 8 bases and the V segment lost 2 bases, leaving 7 bases of the junction unmatched. CDR3 amino acids: CASSLFETGDGYTF. The CDR3 coding sequence is TGTGCCAGCAGCTTATTTGAGACAGGGGACGGCTACACCTTC.

This clone was counted a few times. The chain is built from TRBV5-1 and TRBJ2-2; D gene ambiguous. Germline V gene lookup returns CDR1 SGHRS and CDR2 YFSETQ. V lost 7 bases to trimming and J lost 0 bases, with 10 bases between them. CDR3 length equals 14 residues. The CDR3 DNA reads TGCGCCAGCGTTCACAGACCGAACACCGGGGAGCTGTTTTTT. Its protein is CASVHRPNTGELFF.

The DNA of the CDR3 is TGTGCCAGCTCGCTAACGGGACACACCTCCTACGAGCAGTACTTC. It specifies CASSLTGHTSYEQYF. This sequence joins TRBV18 and TRBJ2-7; maybe TRBD1 (6 bases). Trimming removed 6 bases from V and 0 bases from J, with 15 bases in between. This CDR3 is 15 amino acids long. Germline values: CDR1 KGHSH, CDR2 LQKENI.

The genes are TRBV27 and TRBJ1-1; TRBD1 aligns across 11 bases. From germline, CDR1 is MNHEY and CDR2 SMNVEV (reference sequence). This CDR3 has 16 residues. The trim removed 4 bases at V and 3 bases at J, leaving 7 bases unmatched. In DNA form, the CDR3 reads TGTGCCAGCAGTTCACGGACAGGGGGCGATTACACTGAAGCTTTCTTT. Protein sequence: CASSSRTGGDYTEAFF.

The V and J genes are TRBV19 and TRBJ2-1; 11 bases fit TRBD2. CDR1 is LNHDA, CDR2 SQIVND, per germline (reference sequence). The CDR3 is 14 residues long. V lost 7 bases to trimming and J lost 9 bases; unmatched junction nucleotides: 8. The CDR3 region has the DNA TGTGCCAGTACCCTTAGCGGGAGGGCCCTTGAGCAGTTCTTC. It translates to CASTLSGRALEQFF.

The CDR3 protein is CASSPGQGAYEQYF. CDR3 in DNA: TGTGCCAGCAGCCCGGGACAGGGGGCTTACGAGCAGTACTTC. The chain employs TRBV5-6 and TRBJ2-7; 12 positions agree with TRBD1. The CDR3 is made up of 14 amino acids. The germline CDR1 and CDR2 sequences are SGHDT and YYEEEE. Germline trimming cut 4 bases from V and 4 bases from J; bases unmatched to any gene: 3. Drawing the rest from reference TRBV5-6 and TRBJ2-7, the complete variable domain is DAGVTQSPTHLIKTRGQQVTLRCSPKSGHDTVSWYQQALGQGPQFIFQYYEEEERQRGNFPDRFSGHQFPNYSSELNVNALLLGDSALYLCASSPGQGAYEQYFGPGTRLTVT.

The V and J genes are TRBV30 and TRBJ2-5; D ambiguous. This CDR3 has 14 residues. Germline V gene data show CDR1 as GTSNPN and CDR2 as SVGIG (reference sequence). With 1 base removed from V and 4 bases from J, the gap between germline ends came to 13 bases. The CDR3 nucleotides are TGTGCCTGGAGTGCCGGCAGGCTCCGAGAGACCCAGTACTTC. Translated, it gives CAWSAGRLRETQYF.

The genes are TRBV30 and TRBJ1-2; D uncertain. The CDR3 is 15 amino acids. Germline V CDR1 and CDR2: GTSNPN, SVGIG (reference sequence). With 0 bases removed from V and 0 bases from J, the gap between germline ends came to 11 bases. This chain's CDR3 is CAWSVTVESNYGYTF. The CDR3 nucleotides read TGTGCCTGGAGTGTAACGGTAGAATCTAACTATGGCTACACCTTC.

The chain links TRBV15 to TRBJ1-1, with D maybe TRBD1 (6 bases). V was pared by 0 bases and J by 0 bases, with 8 bases between. This CDR3 spans 15 amino acids. Germline CDR1 LNHNV, CDR2 YYDKDF (reference sequence). CDR3 in DNA: TGTGCCACCAGCAGAGAGGCAGGGGTGAACACTGAAGCTTTCTTT. It translates to CATSREAGVNTEAFF.

The chain carries TRBV30 and TRBJ2-7, with 9 bases identical to TRBD1. The CDR3 totals 13 residues. CDR1 is GTSNPN and CDR2 is SVGIG in the germline V gene (reference sequence). Unmatched junction bases numbered 4, after V lost 3 bases and J lost 4 bases. CDR3 coding DNA: TGTGCCTGGAGGGACAGGGGACAATACGAGCAGTACTTC. The encoded protein is CAWRDRGQYEQYF.

A remark on this clone: The germline gene is not matched at one end of the junction; a read error may be the cause. The J gene is TRBJ2-3, the V gene TRBV5-1, with TRBD2 matching 11 bases. Germline V gene lookup returns CDR1 SGHRS and CDR2 YFSETQ. The CDR3 is 15 residues long. CDR3 amino acids: CASSFGTGLAATQYF. The CDR3 coding sequence is TGTGCCAGCAGCTTCGGAACGGGACTAGCGGCGACGCAGTATTTT. Drawing the rest from reference TRBV5-1 and TRBJ2-3, the complete variable domain is KAGVTQTPRYLIKTRGQQVTLSCSPISGHRSVSWYQQTPGQGLQFLFEYFSETQRNKGNFPGRFSGRQFSNSRSEMNVSTLELGDSALYLCASSFGTGLAATQYFGPGTRLTVL.

This rearrangement joins TRBV4-1 to TRBJ2-3; the match to TRBD2 covers 11 bases. There are 17 residues in the CDR3. J was trimmed by 5 bases and V by 2 bases; bases with no gene match: 9. From germline, CDR1 is MGHRA and CDR2 YSYEKL. CDR3: CASSQTVAGGPVDTQYF. CDR3 coding DNA: TGCGCCAGCAGCCAAACAGTAGCGGGAGGGCCTGTAGATACGCAGTATTTT.

This chain links TRBV5-1 with TRBJ2-2; D is possibly TRBD2 (6 bases). The V end lost 0 bases, the J end lost 5 bases, and 11 bases lay between the germline ends. The germline V gene has CDR1 SGHRS and CDR2 YFSETQ. The CDR3 is 15 residues long. In nucleotides, the CDR3 is TGCGCCAGCAGCTTGGACGGGGGAGGAACCGGGGAGCTGTTTTTT. Amino acids: CASSLDGGGTGELFF.

The table lists this clone with a count of one. This chain connects TRBV5-6 to TRBJ2-3; the match to TRBD2 covers 10 bases. The germline gives CDR1 SGHDT, CDR2 YYEEEE. The J segment lost 1 base and the V segment lost 0 bases, leaving 5 bases of the junction unmatched. The CDR3 has 17 residues. CDR3 protein: CASSLVLAGDRTDTQYF. The CDR3 DNA reads TGTGCCAGCAGCTTGGTCCTAGCGGGGGACCGCACAGATACGCAGTATTTT.

V and J are TRBV6-6 and TRBJ2-7; 9 nucleotides match TRBD2. Germline V gene data show CDR1 as MNHNY and CDR2 as SVGAGI (reference sequence). The CDR3 covers 14 residues. Trimming cost V 5 bases and J 6 bases; bases outside gene matches: 8. The CDR3 loop is CASSPLGGGGEQYF. The CDR3 bases are TGTGCCAGCAGTCCCCTGGGCGGGGGGGGCGAGCAGTACTTC.

J is TRBJ2-1 and V is TRBV11-2, with 8 bases matching TRBD2. The CDR3 spans 16 residues. V lost 4 bases and J lost 5; bases outside the gene matches: 10. From germline, CDR1 is SGHAT and CDR2 FQNNGV. CDR3 loop: CASSSTTSGKHNEQFF. The CDR3 nucleotides are TGTGCCAGCAGCTCCACTACTAGCGGAAAACACAATGAGCAGTTCTTC.

V gene TRBV7-2 combines with J gene TRBJ2-2; no reliable D call. Per the germline V gene, CDR1 is SGHTA and CDR2 is FQGNSA. V was cut by 0 bases and J by 5 bases, with 7 bases left in between. The CDR3 is made up of 14 amino acids. The CDR3 sequence: CASSLAPRTGELFF. The CDR3 coding sequence is TGTGCCAGCAGCTTAGCCCCCAGAACCGGGGAGCTGTTTTTT.

In DNA form, the CDR3 reads TGTGCCAGCAATATTGAGGGGACAAGGACAGATACGCAGTATTTT. Translated: CASNIEGTRTDTQYF. The chain joins TRBV4-2 to TRBJ2-3; D is possibly TRBD1 (6 bases). Germline-derived CDR1 and CDR2 are LGHNA and YNFKEQ. CDR3 size: 15 residues. Deletions cut 7 bases from V and 3 bases from J, with 17 bases between.

Only a few counts were recorded for this clone. J is TRBJ1-1 and V is TRBV15, with D tentatively TRBD1 (5 bases). V shed 5 bases and J shed 2 bases, with 15 bases lying between them. The V gene's germline CDR1 is LNHNV and CDR2 YYDKDF (reference sequence). CDR3 size: 15 residues. Written as DNA, the CDR3 is TGTGCCACCAGCCGCGAGAAGGGGCTTAACACTGAAGCTTTCTTT. Protein sequence: CATSREKGLNTEAFF.

V usage is TRBV30 and J usage is TRBJ2-5, with TRBD2 as a possible D gene (6 bases). The germline gives CDR1 GTSNPN, CDR2 SVGIG (reference sequence). The CDR3 contains 13 residues. The V and J ends lost 2 bases and 6 bases respectively, with 13 bases between them. CDR3 sequence reads: CAWSSGGVQTQYF. The CDR3 DNA is TGTGCCTGGAGTTCTGGAGGGGTGCAGACCCAGTACTTC.

The chain combines TRBV30 with TRBJ1-6; D uncertain. This CDR3 is built from 13 residues. Germline CDR1 is GTSNPN and CDR2 is SVGIG (reference sequence). Trimming removed 4 bases at V and 5 bases at J, with 9 bases between. The CDR3 DNA follows: TGTGCCTGGAACTTTCGGGATAATTCACCCCTCCACTTT. Encoded protein: CAWNFRDNSPLHF.

The chain employs TRBV6-1 and TRBJ1-2; weak D call: TRBD1 (6 bases). Germline lookup yields CDR1 MNHNS and CDR2 SASEGT. This CDR3 is built from 11 residues. Trimming took 6 bases from V and 8 from J, leaving 10 bases between them. CDR3 nucleotide sequence: TGTGCCAGCAGGGGGACAAGGGGCTACACCTTC. It translates to CASRGTRGYTF.

The chain uses TRBV7-2 and TRBJ2-5; tentative D call: TRBD2 (5 bases). The V gene lost 6 bases and the J gene lost 5 bases, with 13 bases spanning the gap. The CDR3 is 13 residues long. Germline loops: CDR1 SGHTA, CDR2 FQGNSA. Written as DNA, the CDR3 is TGTGCCAGCAGTCAGAACCGGAGGGAGACCCAGTACTTC. It is translated as CASSQNRRETQYF.

This chain joins TRBV19 and TRBJ1-5, with D possibly being TRBD1 (6 bases). Germline loops: CDR1 LNHDA, CDR2 SQIVND (reference sequence). Trimming shortened V by 5 bases and J by 6 bases, and 14 bases separated the two germline ends. The CDR3 has 14 amino acids. The CDR3 sequence: CASSPRQAIQPQHF. DNA for the CDR3: TGTGCCAGTAGTCCCCGACAGGCTATTCAGCCCCAGCATTTT. Full variable domain (remainder filled in from reference TRBV19 and TRBJ1-5): DGGITQSPKYLFRKEGQNVTLSCEQNLNHDAMYWYRQDPGQGLRLIYYSQIVNDFQKGDIAEGYSVSREKKESFPLTVTSAQKNPTAFYLCASSPRQAIQPQHFGDGTRLSIL.

The chain joins TRBV2 to TRBJ2-5; no definite D call. The CDR3 runs 13 residues. Trimming left V 4 bases short and J 1 base short, with 7 bases between. From germline, CDR1 is SNHLY and CDR2 FYNNEI. DNA of the CDR3: TGTGCCAGCAGTGTCGAGTTCCAAGAGACCCAGTACTTC. Its protein product is CASSVEFQETQYF. The variable domain in full, completed from reference TRBV2 and TRBJ2-5, reads EPEVTQTPSHQVTQMGQEVILRCVPISNHLYFYWYRQILGQKVEFLVSFYNNEISEKSEIFDDQFSVERPDGSNFTLKIRSTKLEDSAMYFCASSVEFQETQYFGPGTRLLVL.

The chain carries TRBV5-8 and TRBJ2-1; D possibly corresponds to TRBD1 (6 bases). Trimming removed 7 bases from V and 8 bases from J, with 16 bases in between. The CDR3 has 13 residues. The germline CDR1 and CDR2 sequences are SGHTS and YDEGEE. CDR3 sequence: CASGTRDKHEQFF. For the CDR3, the DNA is TGTGCCAGCGGTACTCGGGACAAACATGAGCAGTTCTTC. The entire variable domain, with the rest obtained from reference TRBV5-8 and TRBJ2-1, is as follows: EAGVTQSPTHLIKTRGQQATLRCSPISGHTSVYWYQQALGLGLQFLLWYDEGEERNRGNFPPRFSGRQFPNYSSELNVNALELEDSALYLCASGTRDKHEQFFGPGTRLTVL.

This chain uses TRBV5-6 with TRBJ2-7; the D gene is possibly TRBD1 (6 bases). Trimming shortened V by 3 bases and J by 9 bases, and 22 bases separated the two germline ends. CDR1 is SGHDT and CDR2 is YYEEEE in the germline V gene. The CDR3 has 15 residues. For the CDR3, the DNA is TGTGCCAGCAGCTGGGCCGTGAGACAGGTTGGAGGGCAGTACTTC. Its protein is CASSWAVRQVGGQYF.